Listed below are T cell receptor beta chains from one sample, sequenced in a study of T-cell reconstitution after alpha-beta-depleted transplantation in children. TCRdb re-called the PCR reads through MiXCR, storing one row per CDR3 protein. In the table there are some 190,000 distinct CDR3 sequences, roughly 10% of which are singletons. The sample here was PBMCs, taken before TCRalphabeta/CD19-depleted stem cell transplant. These receptors were taken from a boy younger than 10 with acute myeloid leukemia, due to receive a stem cell transplant. Each CDR3 is given with its conserved first and last residue. The order of the fields is clone size, V gene, D gene, J gene, CDR3 protein, CDR3 DNA. The D gene is left open where the match is weak. Not all rows give a size; the values are once, few, many and, for expanded clones, a class.

>NA|TRBV3-1|TRBD2|TRBJ2-5
CASSQRTSGVETQYF
TGTGCCAGCAGCCAACGGACTAGCGGGGTAGAGACCCAGTACTTC
>many|TRBV5-1|NA|TRBJ2-3
CASSSQGSTQYF
TGCGCCAGCAGCTCGCAGGGGAGTACGCAGTATTTT
>many|TRBV7-9|NA|TRBJ2-5
CASSLAFGSIQETQYF
TGTGCCAGCAGCTTGGCGTTCGGGTCGATCCAGGAGACCCAGTACTTC
>many|TRBV10-3|NA|TRBJ1-2
CAISGDGNYGYTF
TGTGCCATCAGTGGGGACGGAAACTATGGCTACACCTTC
>many|TRBV10-1|NA|TRBJ2-5
CASSGTGTGETQYF
TGCGCCAGCAGTGGAACGGGGACGGGAGAGACCCAGTACTTC
>many|TRBV29-1|NA|TRBJ2-1
CSVGGAYNEQFF
TGCAGCGTTGGGGGGGCGTACAATGAGCAGTTCTTC
>NA|TRBV27|TRBD2|TRBJ2-1
CASSLSFAGGNEQFF
TGTGCCAGCAGTTTATCCTTCGCGGGGGGCAATGAGCAGTTCTTC
>NA|TRBV10-3|NA|TRBJ2-1
CAISVARYNEQFF
TGTGCCATCAGTGTAGCTCGCTACAATGAGCAGTTCTTC
>many|TRBV28|NA|TRBJ1-5
CASSFNPQPGQPQHF
TGTGCCAGCAGTTTCAATCCCCAACCAGGACAGCCCCAGCATTTT
>many|TRBV20-1|NA|TRBJ2-7
CSAPLVYYEQYF
TGCAGTGCCCCTCTAGTTTACTACGAGCAGTACTTC
>many|TRBV5-1|NA|TRBJ1-1
CASSPTNSQGTEAFF
TGCGCCAGCAGCCCAACCAACTCGCAGGGAACTGAAGCTTTCTTT